This TCR beta chain stems from a study of blood T cell repertoires in COVID-19. Authors' processing steps: Reference gene primer amplification yielded estimated nucleated cell counts. Some clones are missing from TCRdb's copy, which holds only in-frame ones; the method was immunoSEQ multiplex PCR. The V and J calls and clone size come from that table; D and trimming were worked out from the DNA. The sample holds roughly 370,000 clones, around nine tenths seen once. Germline V lookup: CDR1 SSHAT, CDR2 FNYEAQ (reference sequence). The CDR3 has 15 residues. On this clone: The junction shows a germline mismatch at one end, possibly a read error.

Living in 25 or so US areas, the participants were between roughly 18 and 90 years of age. Participant reports of clinical history set cohort assignment. The study counted Cohort 3 donors as recovered given two negative PCRs, clearance, or symptom resolution. The V call is TRBV7-7, the J call TRBJ2-5, with a possible D match to TRBD1 (6 bases). This TCR came from a woman in her 50s who had recovered from COVID-19. The sequenced material came from PBMCs or T cells enriched from blood (not recorded which). CDR3 sequence (DNA): TGTGCTAGCAGCTTAGAGCCAGGGGTTGGGGAGACCCAGTACTTC. It yields the protein CASSLEPGVGETQYF.